This T cell receptor (beta chain) is from a study of cytomegalovirus exposure and HLA in healthy donors. It was with 60 Vbeta and 13 Jbeta primers that the PCR ran. The repertoire was sequenced with immunoSEQ multiplex PCR; TCRdb's copy has only in-frame clones and lacks some. The repertoire holds 75,000 to 100,000 clones, with over 65% as singletons. Study results and limitations: In a later analysis, HLA-associated TCR beta chains were more clonally expanded than equally common others.

This CDR3 has 13 residues. The germline V gene encodes CDR1 MNHEY and CDR2 SMNVEV (reference sequence). The ends were cut back, 3 bases at V and 0 bases at J, with 5 bases in the middle. To note about this clone: Antigen specificity is unknown.

The receptor was isolated from a male donor in good health and CMV-seronegative. Sequencing used PBMCs. The chain is built from TRBV27 and TRBJ1-2; D is ambiguous. As DNA, the CDR3 is TGTGCCAGCAGTTTCAGTGCTAACTATGGCTACACCTTC. Its translation is CASSFSANYGYTF.